The 24 T cell receptor beta chains listed next were all sequenced from one sample in a study of metastatic and nonmetastatic thyroid tumors. TCRdb redid the clone calls on the PCR reads using MiXCR. The data contain about 15,000 clones, about 23% of them singletons. Thyroid surgery was preceded by no treatment in any patient. The source material was tumor tissue. Receptors originate from a female donor with papillary thyroid cancer or a benign thyroid nodule (not recorded which). Some clones in this sample may be carry-over from other donors' samples.

The chain couples TRBV19 to TRBJ1-1; possible D gene TRBD1, 6 bases. Germline V gene data show CDR1 as LNHDA and CDR2 as SQIVND (reference sequence). V was trimmed by 1 base and J by 2 bases, leaving 11 bases between them. The CDR3 runs to 15 residues. The CDR3 nucleotides are TGTGCCAGTAGTATAGTAGGGACATCTAACACTGAAGCTTTCTTT. Amino acids: CASSIVGTSNTEAFF.

In its sample, this clone was seen a few times. This chain links TRBV6-5 with TRBJ1-2; D is possibly TRBD1 (5 bases). The V end was cut by 0 bases, the J end by 6 bases, with 11 bases between. The CDR3 loop spans 14 amino acids. Germline CDR1 MNHEY, CDR2 SVGAGI. The CDR3 DNA sequence: TGTGCCAGCAGTTACTCGGCAGGGAAGGATGGCTACACCTTC. Translating it yields CASSYSAGKDGYTF.

This clone was counted many times. The genes are TRBV5-8 and TRBJ1-1, with D hard to call. This CDR3 spans 16 amino acids. Germline loops: CDR1 SGHTS, CDR2 YDEGEE. Trimming took 3 bases from V and 2 from J, leaving 17 bases between them. The CDR3 coding sequence is TGTGCCAGCAGCTCAGGCTGGGTTCCGGGCAACACTGAAGCTTTCTTT. It encodes CASSSGWVPGNTEAFF.

In this sample, this clone is medium-sized. The rearrangement links TRBV28 to TRBJ1-2; a weak D match, TRBD1 (5 bases). CDR1 and CDR2 (germline): MDHEN, SYDVKM. There are 15 residues in the CDR3. V lost 4 bases and J 2 bases, leaving 14 bases between the germline ends. The CDR3 coding sequence is TGTGCCAGCAGTTCTCAGGGATTATGGAACTATGGCTACACCTTC. It encodes CASSSQGLWNYGYTF.

There are a few counts of this clone. One end of the junction varies from germline; a read error may be responsible. This chain connects TRBV12-3 or TRBV12-4 to TRBJ2-7; 14 bases agree with TRBD2. The CDR3 is 14 amino acids. CDR3 sequence reads: CASSGGLAGGEHYF. The DNA of the CDR3 is TGTGCCAGCAGTGGAGGACTAGCGGGAGGCGAGCATTACTTC.

This clone is categorized as medium-sized (0.01 to 0.1%). The chain links TRBV5-1 to TRBJ2-7, with D unclear. Germline V lookup: CDR1 SGHRS, CDR2 YFSETQ. Trimming shortened V by 0 bases and J by 3 bases, and 10 bases separated the two germline ends. This CDR3 is 14 amino acids long. CDR3 region: CASSLETRSYEQYF. The CDR3 DNA reads TGCGCCAGCAGCTTGGAAACCAGGAGCTACGAGCAGTACTTC.

This clone was seen a handful of times. The gene calls are TRBV6-1 and TRBJ2-7, with 9 bases aligning to TRBD2. The CDR3 contains 17 residues. Trimming removed 7 bases from V and 5 bases from J; junction bases left unmatched: 18. Germline CDR1 reads MNHNS; CDR2 reads SASEGT. This CDR3 is CASTEREVSTWTHEQYF. CDR3 nucleotides: TGTGCCAGCACCGAGCGGGAGGTTTCCACTTGGACCCACGAGCAGTACTTC.

This clone was picked up a small number of times. This sequence joins TRBV6-2 or TRBV6-3 and TRBJ1-2; D ambiguous. The CDR3 covers 15 residues. Germline loops: CDR1 MNHEY, CDR2 SVGEGT. The ends were cut back, 2 bases at V and 3 bases at J, with 13 bases in the middle. This CDR3 is CASSYDTKRDYGYTF. The CDR3 DNA reads TGTGCCAGCAGTTACGATACAAAAAGGGACTATGGCTACACCTTC.

With regard to this clone: Because it lacks the conserved phenylalanine or tryptophan at the end, this CDR3 is likely a read error. The V gene is TRBV4-1, the J gene TRBJ2-5; 8 nucleotides align to TRBD2. TRBJ2-1 explains the end of the DNA better; the J call may be wrong. The CDR3 has 18 amino acids. CDR1 and CDR2 from the germline V gene are MGHRA and YSYEKL. Here the CDR3 DNA reads TGCGCCAGCGGCCAGGAAACCCAAGGCGGGACTAGGCTGAATGAGCAGTTCCTC. Translation gives CASGQETQGGTRLNEQFL.

CDR3 DNA sequence: TGCAGTGCTTTGCCCATCCCCGCGACTGGGGGCAATCAGCCCCAGCATTTT. This sequence encodes CSALPIPATGGNQPQHF. V is TRBV20-1 and J is TRBJ1-5; D gene unclear. CDR1 is DFQATT and CDR2 is SNEGSKA in the germline V gene (reference sequence). V gave up 5 bases and J gave up 2 bases, with 22 bases separating them. CDR3 length equals 17 residues.

This clone was counted only a few times. The chain couples TRBV6-1 to TRBJ2-7, with D possibly matching TRBD1 (6 bases). The germline V and J ends were trimmed by 7 bases and 3 bases, with 10 bases remaining between them. This CDR3 region has 12 residues. Germline assignment: CDR1 MNHNS and CDR2 SASEGT. CDR3 region: CASNRDYYEQYF. The DNA of the CDR3 is TGTGCCAGCAACAGGGATTACTACGAGCAGTACTTC.

Many counts were recorded for this clone. The sample has other DNA sequences that encode this CDR3 too. The chain employs TRBV2 and TRBJ1-5, with D hard to call. The germline V and J ends were trimmed by 4 bases and 1 base, with 11 bases remaining between them. The germline CDR1 and CDR2 sequences are SNHLY and FYNNEI. The CDR3 length is 15 residues. The CDR3 region is CASSVGQLSNQPQHF. The CDR3 region has the DNA TGTGCCAGCAGTGTTGGGCAGCTCAGCAATCAGCCCCAGCATTTT.

The genes are TRBV11-1 and TRBJ2-3; 7 bases match TRBD2. J lost 5 bases, V lost 7 bases, and 18 bases had no gene match. CDR3 length equals 17 residues. The germline V gene encodes CDR1 SGHAT and CDR2 FQDESV (reference sequence). DNA of the CDR3: TGTGCCAGCATCGGAGGGAGACTAGCTGGAGCTGTAGATACGCAGTATTTT. Its protein is CASIGGRLAGAVDTQYF.

The gene calls are TRBV12-3 or TRBV12-4 and TRBJ2-7, with 8 bases matching TRBD1. The CDR3 length is 13 residues. V lost 3 bases and J lost 6; bases outside the gene matches: 4. CDR3 sequence: CASSLWQGAEQYF. The CDR3 coding sequence is TGTGCCAGCAGTTTGTGGCAGGGGGCCGAGCAGTACTTC.

This clone came up many times. This chain joins TRBV7-2 and TRBJ2-1, with D perhaps assigned TRBD1 or TRBD2 (5 bases each). Germline V lookup: CDR1 SGHTA, CDR2 FQGNSA. Trimming took off 5 bases at V and 9 bases at J, with 26 bases between the two ends. The CDR3 runs to 17 residues. The CDR3 nucleotides read TGTGCCAGCAGCAAAAATTCCCGGGGCCAACAGGTGGGTGAGCAGTTCTTC. This gives the protein CASSKNSRGQQVGEQFF.

The sample holds a few counts of this clone. This chain uses TRBV15 with TRBJ2-7; D is possibly TRBD1 (5 bases). The CDR3 is 15 amino acids. V was shortened by 0 bases and J by 1 base, with 10 bases between the two germline ends. The germline CDR1 and CDR2 sequences are LNHNV and YYDKDF (reference sequence). The CDR3 loop reads CATSRDRTGSYEQYF. The CDR3 coding sequence is TGTGCCACCAGCAGAGATCGTACAGGTTCCTACGAGCAGTACTTC.

This clone rates as medium-sized. The genes are TRBV3-1 and TRBJ1-6; unclear D gene. This CDR3 is built from 12 residues. Germline V gene lookup returns CDR1 LGHDT and CDR2 YNNKEL (reference sequence). V lost 5 bases and J lost 9, with 8 bases in between. In nucleotides, the CDR3 is TGTGCCAGCAGCACAACTACTTCACCCCTCCACTTT. This codes for CASSTTTSPLHF.

This clone showed up just a few times. This chain joins TRBV28 and TRBJ1-3; D remains unclear. Germline V gene sequence: CDR1 MDHEN, CDR2 SYDVKM. Trimming took 2 bases from V and 5 from J, leaving 13 bases between them. The CDR3 consists of 15 residues. DNA of the CDR3: TGTGCCAGCAGTTTAGGGCGGGCTATGAGAAACACCATATATTTT. Its protein is CASSLGRAMRNTIYF.

The sample holds a few counts of this clone. The chain uses TRBV11-2 and TRBJ2-7; no clear D. V dropped 2 bases and J dropped 3 bases, with 2 bases sitting between them. The length of the CDR3 is 11 residues. The germline V gene encodes CDR1 SGHAT and CDR2 FQNNGV. CDR3 protein: CASSLIYEQYF. The CDR3 region has the DNA TGTGCCAGCAGCTTAATCTACGAGCAGTACTTC.

At least ten counts were recorded for this clone. The chain carries TRBV7-3 and TRBJ2-3; D is perhaps TRBD2 (5 bases). The CDR3 covers 15 residues. From germline, CDR1 is SGHTA and CDR2 FQGTGA. V lost 0 bases and J 5 bases, leaving 12 bases between the germline ends. The CDR3 DNA is TGTGCCAGCAGCTTAACGAGCGGATATCTAGATACGCAGTATTTT. Its protein product is CASSLTSGYLDTQYF.

This clone occurred a few times. The CDR3 loop reads CSAKTSGSWSDTQYF. DNA for the CDR3: TGCAGTGCTAAAACTAGCGGGAGTTGGTCAGATACGCAGTATTTT. This chain joins TRBV20-1 and TRBJ2-3, with TRBD2 matching 11 bases. Germline CDR1 is DFQATT and CDR2 is SNEGSKA (reference sequence). The junction had 7 bases not matched to a gene; V was cut back by 4 bases and J by 4 bases. This CDR3 comprises 15 residues.

The gene calls are TRBV11-2 and TRBJ2-4; TRBD2 agrees at 10 bases. J was trimmed by 0 bases and V by 6 bases; bases with no gene match: 14. This CDR3 has 19 residues. CDR1 is SGHAT, CDR2 FQNNGV, per germline. The CDR3 reads CASSDMILAGILAKNIQYF. The CDR3 coding sequence is TGTGCCAGCAGTGACATGATACTAGCGGGAATACTAGCCAAAAACATTCAGTACTTC.

V and J are TRBV18 and TRBJ1-6, with D possibly matching TRBD1 (5 bases). Between the trimmed V and J ends, which lost 6 bases and 3 bases, there was a span of 15 bases. The CDR3 loop spans 16 amino acids. Per germline, CDR1 KGHSH and CDR2 LQKENI. The CDR3 DNA reads as TGTGCCAGCTCTTCCCTGGGGACCAGCTATAATTCACCCCTCCACTTT. This codes for CASSSLGTSYNSPLHF.

This clone was seen at least ten times. The chain links TRBV19 to TRBJ1-5, with TRBD1 matching 9 bases. The CDR3 length is 14 residues. The germline V gene encodes CDR1 LNHDA and CDR2 SQIVND (reference sequence). Unmatched junction bases numbered 3, after V lost 5 bases and J lost 4 bases. CDR3 coding DNA: TGTGCCAGTAGTTCCGGACAGGGGAATCAGCCCCAGCATTTT. This translates into CASSSGQGNQPQHF. Filled out from reference TRBV19 and TRBJ1-5, the complete variable domain reads DGGITQSPKYLFRKEGQNVTLSCEQNLNHDAMYWYRQDPGQGLRLIYYSQIVNDFQKGDIAEGYSVSREKKESFPLTVTSAQKNPTAFYLCASSSGQGNQPQHFGDGTRLSIL.